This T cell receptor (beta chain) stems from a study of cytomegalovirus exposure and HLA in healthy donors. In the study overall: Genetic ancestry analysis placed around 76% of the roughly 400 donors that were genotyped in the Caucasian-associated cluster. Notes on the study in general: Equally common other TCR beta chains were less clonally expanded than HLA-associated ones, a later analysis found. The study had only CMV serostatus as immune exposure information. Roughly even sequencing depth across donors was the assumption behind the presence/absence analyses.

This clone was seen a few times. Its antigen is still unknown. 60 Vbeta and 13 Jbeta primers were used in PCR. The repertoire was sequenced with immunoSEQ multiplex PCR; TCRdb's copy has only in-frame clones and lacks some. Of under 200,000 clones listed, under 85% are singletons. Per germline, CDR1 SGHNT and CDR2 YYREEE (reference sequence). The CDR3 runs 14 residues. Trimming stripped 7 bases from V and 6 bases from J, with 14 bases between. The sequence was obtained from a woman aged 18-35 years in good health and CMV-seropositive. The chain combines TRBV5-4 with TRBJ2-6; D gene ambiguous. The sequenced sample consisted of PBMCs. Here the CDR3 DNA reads TGTGCCAGCGCTCCCTCGACTGAGGCCAACGTCCTGACTTTC. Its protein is CASAPSTEANVLTF. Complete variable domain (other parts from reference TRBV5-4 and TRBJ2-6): ETGVTQSPTHLIKTRGQQVTLRCSSQSGHNTVSWYQQALGQGPQFIFQYYREEENGRGNFPPRFSGLQFPNYSSELNVNALELDDSALYLCASAPSTEANVLTFGAGSRLTVL.